This passage covers 4 T cell receptor beta chains from one sample sequenced in a study of T cell repertoires in cytomegalovirus infection. TCRdb fed the reads into MiXCR, producing one record per CDR3 protein. The sample shows roughly 720,000 distinct CDR3 sequences, less than 40% of them seen only once. Input material: PBMCs. The receptors stem from a human donor in good health (CMV status not recorded). Some clones in this sample may be carry-over from other donors' samples.

This clonotype came up a few times. V is TRBV27 and J is TRBJ2-2; D may match TRBD1 or TRBD2 (6 bases each). The CDR3 has 15 amino acids. The V and J ends lost 0 bases and 3 bases respectively, with 8 bases between them. CDR1 and CDR2 (germline): MNHEY, SMNVEV (reference sequence). In DNA, the CDR3 is TGTGCCAGCAGTTTATCAGGGGGGTACACCGGGGAGCTGTTTTTT. It encodes CASSLSGGYTGELFF.

The V gene is TRBV20-1, the J gene TRBJ2-3; no firm D call. V was shortened by 0 bases and J by 2 bases, with 12 bases between the two germline ends. CDR1 is DFQATT, CDR2 SNEGSKA, per germline (reference sequence). The CDR3 loop spans 15 amino acids. The CDR3 nucleotides read TGCAGTGCTAGAGATCGGCAGGAAGTCACAGATACGCAGTATTTT. Protein: CSARDRQEVTDTQYF.

V and J are TRBV10-2 and TRBJ1-6; no reliable D call. The ends were cut back, 2 bases at V and 9 bases at J, with 8 bases in the middle. The CDR3 runs 13 residues. The germline V gene has CDR1 WSHSY and CDR2 SAAADI. The CDR3 sequence is CASSEILGSPLHF. The CDR3 nucleotides read TGCGCCAGCAGTGAGATTCTGGGTTCACCCCTCCACTTT.

The J gene is TRBJ2-1, the V gene TRBV12-3 or TRBV12-4, with 11 bases lining up with TRBD2. The CDR3 is made up of 15 amino acids. After removal of 3 bases from V and 4 bases from J, the junction contained 2 bases not matched to a gene. The CDR3 here is CASSFRLAGYNEQFF. CDR3 in DNA: TGTGCCAGCAGTTTTCGACTAGCGGGGTACAATGAGCAGTTCTTC.